This TCR beta chain was found in a study of shared clonotypes between healthy human individuals. A note on this clone: What it binds is not known.

Naive CD8 cells were CD45RO-negative, positively selected for CCR7, excluding terminally differentiated effector memory CD45RA+ cells. Study-level results: Larger estimated richness was generally seen in naive subsets than in memory subsets. Across several donors, naive CD4 shared about 5%, naive CD8 around 3.5%, memory CD4 2% to 2.5%, memory CD8 about 0.4%.

Using immunoSEQ multiplex PCR, the repertoire was profiled, and TCRdb retains in-frame clones only, with some absent. Counted here are around 650,000 clones, about 96% occurring once; the ten biggest clones make up less than 0.13%. Germline loops: CDR1 SNHLY, CDR2 FYNNEI. Trimming cost V 2 bases and J 4 bases; bases outside gene matches: 4. The length of the CDR3 is 14 residues. The chain is built from TRBV2 and TRBJ1-1; TRBD1 matches 7 bases. Sequencing was carried out using naive CD8+ T cells sorted from blood. The receptor's source is a woman in her twenties or thirties in good health. CDR3 protein: CASSETDRFTEAFF. The CDR3 DNA reads as TGTGCCAGCAGTGAAACGGACAGGTTCACTGAAGCTTTCTTT.